The rows below give T cell receptor beta chains drawn from one sample of a study of shared clonotypes between healthy human individuals. TCRdb keeps only in-frame clones here, not all; method: immunoSEQ multiplex PCR. The sample includes around 2.5 million clones, 93% of them seen just once. Sequences were obtained from naive CD4+ T cells from PBMCs. These TCRs come from a young man in good health. Some clones in this sample may be carry-over from other donors' samples. Each CDR3 is given with its conserved first and last residue. The D gene is left open where the match is weak.

D gene | V gene | CDR3 protein
- | TRBV6-1 | CAITSRGRAYNEQFF
- | TRBV19 | CASSPVDSLKEQYF
TRBD1 | TRBV28 | CASSLPGTEGTNNEKLFF
- | TRBV14 | CASSRWAGDEKLFF
- | TRBV4-2 | CASSQGLLYNEQFF
TRBD2 | TRBV7-3 | CASSSRGSGQETQYF
TRBD1 | TRBV5-5 | CASSLGQGTKPQHF
TRBD1 | TRBV5-1 | CASSPDRVNDEQYF
- | TRBV5-1 | CASSSTTGRKNEQYF
- | TRBV28 | CASTYGGATTYEQYF
- | TRBV5-4 | CASSWAGVDSGELFF
TRBD2 | TRBV9 | CASSPLRSGNPWHNEQFF
- | TRBV28 | CASSRTGGVGRYGYTF
- | TRBV18 | CASSPQGSSEKLFF
TRBD1 | TRBV7-8 | CASSSDRGGPNEKLFF
- | TRBV27 | CASRTNRAWNTEAFF
- | TRBV10-3 | CAISAGDQPQHF
- | TRBV28 | CAIGDSYNEQFF
- | TRBV25-1 | CASSSSPAAGAPDTQYF
TRBD2 | TRBV27 | CASSLAGGPSSGANVLTF
- | TRBV21-1 | CRRKRRVSLYEQYF
TRBD1 | TRBV11-2 | CASSLGDRGPYEQYF
- | TRBV4-1 | CASSAWGGTYTGELFF
- | TRBV5-1 | CASSSAVSATGELFF
- | TRBV5-1 | CASSPSGEANVLTF
- | TRBV6-5 | CASSYDNTQYF
- | TRBV7-3 | CASSSSGTRNARDTQYF
TRBD2 | TRBV28 | CASSGHGGRSNEQFF
- | TRBV5-8 | CASSKGHQSYEQYF
TRBD1 | TRBV4-1 | CASSHPGQGKYGYTF
- | TRBV5-4 | CASSLAKGGPSTDTQYF
TRBD1 | TRBV29-1 | CSGGTGSRTEAFF
TRBD2 | TRBV18 | CASSPPAGGVQDTQYF
TRBD1 | TRBV11-2 | CASSLQGAYATYTEAFF
TRBD2 | TRBV5-1 | CASKAGGATGELFF
TRBD2 | TRBV5-1 | CASSFLAGSSDTQYF
- | TRBV21-1 | CASRGGANGYTF
- | TRBV28 | CASIRHRGQSSGYTF
TRBD1 | TRBV6-6 | CASSSTGYGYTF
- | TRBV14 | CASSQVGRRNTIYF
- | TRBV28 | CASSERGGSPPNYGYTF
- | TRBV18 | CASSKGLSTYEQYF
- | TRBV30 | CAWSSIPGTQYF